This T cell receptor (beta chain) was identified during a study of resident and recirculating memory T cells in vitiligo. This clone was picked up one time. Trimming took 5 bases from V and 2 from J, leaving 9 bases between them. The CDR3 is 13 residues long. In germline, CDR1 is SGHTA, CDR2 FQGTGA. Method: immunoSEQ multiplex PCR; TCRdb's copy keeps in-frame clones and lacks some. The sample contains around 70,000 clones, 80% to 95% of which appear only once. The sample was blood. The rearrangement uses TRBV7-3 and TRBJ1-2; D is undetermined. This clonotype was sampled from a male donor with vitiligo. The CDR3 loop reads CASSPQENYGYTF. The CDR3 nucleotides read TGTGCCAGCAGCCCGCAGGAAAACTATGGCTACACCTTC. Combining the CDR3 with reference TRBV7-3 and TRBJ1-2 gives the whole variable domain GAGVSQTPSNKVTEKGKYVELRCDPISGHTALYWYRQSLGQGPEFLIYFQGTGAADDSGLPNDRFFAVRPEGSVSTLKIQRTERGDSAVYLCASSPQENYGYTFGSGTRLTVV.